The next 12 T cell receptor beta chains were all read from a single sample in a study of spatial heterogeneity in lung cancer. Overall study results and limits: Intratumoral expanded alpha and beta TCR counts were found to track tumor mutation counts.

Their antigens remain unidentified. Via MiXCR, TCRdb re-called the 5' RACE reads, giving one row per CDR3 protein. Of 3,000 to 3,500 distinct CDR3 sequences listed, about 25% were seen once; the top ten hold 20% to 25%. Regarding time point: sample taken at primary tumor resection. Source: lung tumor tissue, taken at surgery. All receptors come from a male donor with early-stage non-small cell lung cancer.

This clonotype was detected only a few times. The gene calls are TRBV7-6 and TRBJ2-7; D gene ambiguous. V was clipped by 10 bases and J by 3 bases, with 16 bases between them. The germline V gene has CDR1 SGHVS and CDR2 FNYEAQ. The CDR3 has 13 amino acids. Here the CDR3 reads CATRSVGDYEQYF. The CDR3 bases are TGTGCCACCCGATCCGTTGGGGACTACGAGCAGTACTTC.

The chain recombines TRBV6-2 or TRBV6-3 with TRBJ2-3; 10 positions match TRBD2. V lost 2 bases and J lost 1; bases outside the gene matches: 6. The CDR3 is 17 amino acids. Germline CDR1 MNHEY, CDR2 SVGEGT. The CDR3 loop reads CASSYASGGRGTDTQYF. DNA for the CDR3: TGTGCCAGCAGTTACGCTAGCGGGGGCCGGGGCACAGATACGCAGTATTTT.

This clonotype turned up a few times. The chain employs TRBV2 and TRBJ2-5; D gene ambiguous. V was clipped by 6 bases and J by 3 bases, with 5 bases between them. Germline CDR1 is SNHLY and CDR2 is FYNNEI. The CDR3 runs 11 residues. In DNA, the CDR3 is TGTGCCAGCAGGAGCGAAGAGACCCAGTACTTC. This sequence encodes CASRSEETQYF.

By share, this clonotype ranks as medium-sized. This chain uses TRBV19 with TRBJ2-1; TRBD2 might be the D (5 bases). Deletions cut 7 bases from V and 1 base from J, with 17 bases between. This CDR3 is 16 amino acids long. Germline-derived CDR1 and CDR2 are LNHDA and SQIVND (reference sequence). CDR3 coding DNA: TGTGCCAGTAAGCTAGCCCACGGCCAGTCCTACAATGAGCAGTTCTTC. Residues: CASKLAHGQSYNEQFF.

This clonotype was counted a few times. This chain connects TRBV6-1 to TRBJ2-1, with D perhaps given as TRBD1 or TRBD2 (7 bases each). Trimming pared 6 bases from V and 5 bases from J, leaving 23 bases between. The CDR3 extends over 17 amino acids. CDR1 and CDR2 from the germline V gene are MNHNS and SASEGT. The CDR3 here is CASRRGLAAKGHNEQFF. The CDR3 coding sequence is TGTGCCAGCAGGAGGGGGCTAGCGGCCAAGGGCCACAATGAGCAGTTCTTC.

This clonotype was seen a handful of times. V usage is TRBV20-1 and J usage is TRBJ2-1; 7 positions match TRBD2. The CDR3 is 15 amino acids. V lost 1 base to trimming and J lost 8 bases; unmatched junction nucleotides: 11. Germline V gene sequence: CDR1 DFQATT, CDR2 SNEGSKA (reference sequence). DNA of the CDR3: TGCAGTGCTAGAGCGCGGACTAGTACCCTCCATGAGCAGTTCTTC. Protein: CSARARTSTLHEQFF.

This clonotype is classed as medium-sized. V and J are TRBV20-1 and TRBJ2-2; no definite D call. The CDR3 covers 12 residues. Germline lookup yields CDR1 DFQATT and CDR2 SNEGSKA (reference sequence). Trimming left V 8 bases short and J 1 base short, with 8 bases between. DNA for the CDR3: TGCAGTCCCCGGAGGAACACCGGGGAGCTGTTTTTT. Translated: CSPRRNTGELFF.

The sample holds many counts of this clonotype. This sequence joins TRBV11-2 and TRBJ2-3, with D maybe TRBD2 (6 bases). Trimming pared 3 bases from V and 0 bases from J, leaving 19 bases between. The CDR3 totals 18 residues. CDR1 and CDR2 from the germline V gene are SGHAT and FQNNGV. The CDR3 DNA reads as TGTGCCAGCAGCTTGAAGGGTAGCGGATCAGTTAGCACAGATACGCAGTATTTT. Translating it yields CASSLKGSGSVSTDTQYF.

This clonotype counts as medium-sized. This chain links TRBV7-6 with TRBJ2-2, with 8 bases matching TRBD2. Per the germline V gene, CDR1 is SGHVS and CDR2 is FNYEAQ. This CDR3 comprises 21 residues. After removal of 5 bases from V and 1 base from J, the junction contained 21 bases not matched to a gene. CDR3 DNA sequence: TGTGCCAGCAGCCAAAACCCGCCCTTGGGTAGCGGGAAGCAGAACACCGGGGAGCTGTTTTTT. Translated, it gives CASSQNPPLGSGKQNTGELFF.

For the CDR3, the DNA is TGTGCCAGCAGCGTCCTAAGAGGCGGTGCCCTCTACAATGAGCAGTTCTTC. Encoded protein: CASSVLRGGALYNEQFF. This chain connects TRBV9 to TRBJ2-1, with unresolved D. The CDR3 sequence is 17 residues long. With 2 bases removed from V and 3 bases from J, the gap between germline ends came to 18 bases. CDR1 and CDR2 from the germline V gene are SGDLS and YYNGEE.

This clonotype was seen a few times. This rearrangement joins TRBV4-2 to TRBJ2-3; 8 bases match TRBD1. CDR1 is LGHNA and CDR2 is YNFKEQ in the germline V gene. The CDR3 contains 16 residues. J was trimmed by 6 bases and V by 4 bases; bases with no gene match: 12. CDR3 loop: CASSPTGQGSADTQYF. The CDR3 DNA follows: TGTGCCAGCAGCCCTACTGGACAGGGCTCTGCGGATACGCAGTATTTT.

The chain has TRBV10-2 and TRBJ2-7; D uncertain. This CDR3 spans 15 amino acids. From germline, CDR1 is WSHSY and CDR2 SAAADI. V lost 2 bases, J lost 4 bases, and 15 bases lay in between. CDR3 nucleotides: TGCGCCAGCAGTGAGACCTCCGGGTCCAATTACGAGCAGTACTTC. Translation: CASSETSGSNYEQYF.